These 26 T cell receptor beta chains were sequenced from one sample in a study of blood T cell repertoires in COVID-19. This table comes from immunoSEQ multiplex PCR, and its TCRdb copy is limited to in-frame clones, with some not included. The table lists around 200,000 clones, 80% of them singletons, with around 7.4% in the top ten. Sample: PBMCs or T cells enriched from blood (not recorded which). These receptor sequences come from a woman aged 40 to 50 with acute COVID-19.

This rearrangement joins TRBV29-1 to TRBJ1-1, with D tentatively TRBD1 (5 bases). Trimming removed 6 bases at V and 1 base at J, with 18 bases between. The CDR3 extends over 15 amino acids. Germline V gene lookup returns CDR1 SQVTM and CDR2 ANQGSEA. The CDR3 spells CSVAGTNGGNTEAFF. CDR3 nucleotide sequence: TGCAGCGTCGCCGGGACGAACGGGGGGAACACTGAAGCTTTCTTT.

For the CDR3, the DNA is TGTGCCAGCAGCTACGCGAAGGACAGGGATAGGAACAATGAGCAGTTCTTC. Protein sequence: CASSYAKDRDRNNEQFF. J is TRBJ2-1 and V is TRBV5-6; TRBD1 matches at 8 bases. This CDR3 contains 17 residues. J gave up 5 bases and V 3 bases, and 13 bases lay outside the gene matches. Germline values: CDR1 SGHDT, CDR2 YYEEEE.

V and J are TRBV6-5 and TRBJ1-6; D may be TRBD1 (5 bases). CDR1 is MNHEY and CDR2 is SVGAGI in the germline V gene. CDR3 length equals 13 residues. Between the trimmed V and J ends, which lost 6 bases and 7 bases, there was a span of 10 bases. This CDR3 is CASSDSGNSPLHF. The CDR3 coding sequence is TGTGCCAGCAGCGATTCAGGGAATTCACCCCTCCACTTT.

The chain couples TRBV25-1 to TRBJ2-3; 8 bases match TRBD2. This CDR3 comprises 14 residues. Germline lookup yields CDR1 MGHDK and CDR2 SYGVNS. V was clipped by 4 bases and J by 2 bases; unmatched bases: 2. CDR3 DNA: TGTGCCAGCAGTGGGGGACTAGTCACAGATACGCAGTATTTT. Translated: CASSGGLVTDTQYF.

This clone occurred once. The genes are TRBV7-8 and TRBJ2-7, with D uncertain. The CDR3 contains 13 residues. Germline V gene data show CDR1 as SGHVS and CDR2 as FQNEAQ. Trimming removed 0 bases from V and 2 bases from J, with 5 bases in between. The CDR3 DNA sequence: TGTGCCAGCAGCTTAGCGGAGACCTACGAGCAGTACTTC. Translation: CASSLAETYEQYF. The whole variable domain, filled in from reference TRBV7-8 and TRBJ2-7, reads GAGVSQSPRYKVAKRGQDVALRCDPISGHVSLFWYQQALGQGPEFLTYFQNEAQLDKSGLPSDRFFAERPEGSVSTLKIQRTQQEDSAVYLCASSLAETYEQYFGPGTRLTVT.

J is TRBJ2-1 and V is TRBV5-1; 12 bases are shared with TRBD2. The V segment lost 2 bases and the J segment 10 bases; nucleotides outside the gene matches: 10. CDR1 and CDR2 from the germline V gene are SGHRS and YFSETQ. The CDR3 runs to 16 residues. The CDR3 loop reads CASSFYPGTSGPEQFF. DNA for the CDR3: TGCGCCAGCAGCTTCTACCCCGGGACTAGCGGGCCCGAGCAGTTCTTC.

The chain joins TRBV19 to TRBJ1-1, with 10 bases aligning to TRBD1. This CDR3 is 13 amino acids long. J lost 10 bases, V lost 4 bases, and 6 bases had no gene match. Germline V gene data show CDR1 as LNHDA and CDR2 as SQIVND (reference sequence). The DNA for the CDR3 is TGTGCCAGTAGTACCGGGACAGGGGATAGAGCTTTCTTT. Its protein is CASSTGTGDRAFF.

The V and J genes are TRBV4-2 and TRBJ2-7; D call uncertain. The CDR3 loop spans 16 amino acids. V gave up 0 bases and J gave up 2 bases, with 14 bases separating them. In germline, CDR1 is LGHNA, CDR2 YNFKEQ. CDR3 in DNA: TGTGCCAGCAGCCAAGAATTTGGCGGAGCGCCCTACGAGCAGTACTTC. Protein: CASSQEFGGAPYEQYF.

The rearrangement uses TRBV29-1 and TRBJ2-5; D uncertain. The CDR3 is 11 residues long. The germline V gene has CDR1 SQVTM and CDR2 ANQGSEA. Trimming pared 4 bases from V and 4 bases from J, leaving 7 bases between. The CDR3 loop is CSVGQIETQYF. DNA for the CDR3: TGCAGCGTTGGGCAGATAGAGACCCAGTACTTC.

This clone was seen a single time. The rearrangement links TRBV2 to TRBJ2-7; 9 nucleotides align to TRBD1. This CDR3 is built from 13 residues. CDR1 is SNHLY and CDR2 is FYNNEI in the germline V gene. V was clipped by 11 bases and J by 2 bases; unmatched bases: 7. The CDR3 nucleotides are TGTGCCGCCTGGACAGGGGAAGCCTACGAGCAGTACTTC. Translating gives CAAWTGEAYEQYF.

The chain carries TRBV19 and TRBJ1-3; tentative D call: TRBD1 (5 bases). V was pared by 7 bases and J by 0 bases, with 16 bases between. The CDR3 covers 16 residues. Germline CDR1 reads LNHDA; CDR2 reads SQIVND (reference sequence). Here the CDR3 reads CASNPPGHSSGNTIYF. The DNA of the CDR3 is TGTGCCAGTAATCCGCCCGGACACAGCTCTGGAAACACCATATATTTT.

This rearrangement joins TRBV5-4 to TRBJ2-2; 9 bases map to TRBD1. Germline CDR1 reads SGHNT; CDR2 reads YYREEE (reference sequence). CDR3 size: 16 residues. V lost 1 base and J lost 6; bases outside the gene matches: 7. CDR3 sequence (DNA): TGTGCCAGCAGCTTGCCCGGGACAGGGTGGCCCGGGGAGCTGTTTTTT. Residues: CASSLPGTGWPGELFF.

CDR3 sequence (DNA): TGTGCCAGCAGTTTGACGGCGGGGGGCTACACCTTC. It codes for CASSLTAGGYTF. The chain carries TRBV28 and TRBJ1-2; D gene unclear. The V end was cut by 3 bases, the J end by 8 bases, with 10 bases between. This CDR3 has 12 residues. Germline CDR1 MDHEN, CDR2 SYDVKM.

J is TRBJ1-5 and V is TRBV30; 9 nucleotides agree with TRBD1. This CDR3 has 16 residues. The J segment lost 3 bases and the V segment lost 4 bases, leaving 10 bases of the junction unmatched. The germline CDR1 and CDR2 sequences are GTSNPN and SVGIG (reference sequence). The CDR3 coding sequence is TGTGCCTGGACTACTAGGGACAGGGAACTCAATCAGCCCCAGCATTTT. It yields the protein CAWTTRDRELNQPQHF.

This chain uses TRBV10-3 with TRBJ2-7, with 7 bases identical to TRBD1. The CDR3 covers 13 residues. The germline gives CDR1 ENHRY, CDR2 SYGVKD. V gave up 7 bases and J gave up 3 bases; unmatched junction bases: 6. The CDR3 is CAITPRDSYEQYF. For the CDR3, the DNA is TGTGCCATCACCCCCAGGGACAGCTACGAGCAGTACTTC.

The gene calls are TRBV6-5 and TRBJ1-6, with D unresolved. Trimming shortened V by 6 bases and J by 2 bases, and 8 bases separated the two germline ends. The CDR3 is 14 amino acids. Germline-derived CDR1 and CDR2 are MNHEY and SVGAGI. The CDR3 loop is CASRVDTYNSPLHF. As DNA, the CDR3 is TGTGCCAGCAGGGTAGACACCTATAATTCACCCCTCCACTTT.

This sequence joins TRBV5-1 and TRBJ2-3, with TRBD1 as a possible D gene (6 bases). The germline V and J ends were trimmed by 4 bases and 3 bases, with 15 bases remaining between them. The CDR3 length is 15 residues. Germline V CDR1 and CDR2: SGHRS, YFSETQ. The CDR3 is CASSHASGETDTQYF. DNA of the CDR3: TGCGCCAGCAGCCACGCCTCAGGGGAAACAGATACGCAGTATTTT. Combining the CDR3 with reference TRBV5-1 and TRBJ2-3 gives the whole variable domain KAGVTQTPRYLIKTRGQQVTLSCSPISGHRSVSWYQQTPGQGLQFLFEYFSETQRNKGNFPGRFSGRQFSNSRSEMNVSTLELGDSALYLCASSHASGETDTQYFGPGTRLTVL.

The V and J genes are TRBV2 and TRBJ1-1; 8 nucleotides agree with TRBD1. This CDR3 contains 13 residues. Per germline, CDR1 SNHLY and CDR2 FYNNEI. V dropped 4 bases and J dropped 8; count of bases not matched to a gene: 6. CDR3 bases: TGTGCCAGCAGTGCAGGGGGCGGACGGGAAGCTTTCTTT. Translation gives CASSAGGGREAFF. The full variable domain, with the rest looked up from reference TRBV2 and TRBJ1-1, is EPEVTQTPSHQVTQMGQEVILRCVPISNHLYFYWYRQILGQKVEFLVSFYNNEISEKSEIFDDQFSVERPDGSNFTLKIRSTKLEDSAMYFCASSAGGGREAFFGQGTRLTVV.

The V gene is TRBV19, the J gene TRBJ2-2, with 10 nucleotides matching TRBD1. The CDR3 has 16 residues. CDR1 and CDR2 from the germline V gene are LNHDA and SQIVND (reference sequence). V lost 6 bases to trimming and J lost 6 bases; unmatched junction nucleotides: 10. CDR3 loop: CASSPRDRGISGELFF. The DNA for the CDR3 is TGTGCCAGTAGCCCCCGGGACAGGGGTATTTCCGGGGAGCTGTTTTTT.

The CDR3 nucleotides are TGTGCCAGCAGCCCGACTAGCGTGGGCACAGATACGCAGTATTTT. This codes for CASSPTSVGTDTQYF. The chain recombines TRBV7-3 with TRBJ2-3; 8 bases are a match to TRBD2. The CDR3 runs to 15 residues. V dropped 5 bases and J dropped 1; count of bases not matched to a gene: 5. CDR1 and CDR2 from the germline V gene are SGHTA and FQGTGA.

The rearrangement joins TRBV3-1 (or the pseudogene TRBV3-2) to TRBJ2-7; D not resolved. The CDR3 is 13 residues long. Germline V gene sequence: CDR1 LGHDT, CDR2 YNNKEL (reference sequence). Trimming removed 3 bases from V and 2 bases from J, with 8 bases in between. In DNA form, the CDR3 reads TGTGCCAGCAGCCAGCGCAACGCCTACGAGCAGTACTTC. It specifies CASSQRNAYEQYF.

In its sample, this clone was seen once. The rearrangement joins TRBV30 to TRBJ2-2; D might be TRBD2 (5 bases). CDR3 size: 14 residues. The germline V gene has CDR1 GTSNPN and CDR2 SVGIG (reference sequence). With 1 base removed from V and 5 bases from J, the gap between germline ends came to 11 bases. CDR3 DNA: TGTGCCTGGAGTGCCGGGATCGGGACCGGGGAGCTGTTTTTT. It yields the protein CAWSAGIGTGELFF. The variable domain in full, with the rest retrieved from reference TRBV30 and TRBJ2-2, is SQTIHQWPATLVQPVGSPLSLECTVEGTSNPNLYWYRQAAGRGLQLLFYSVGIGQISSEVPQNLSASRPQDRQFILSSKKLLLSDSGFYLCAWSAGIGTGELFFGEGSRLTVL.

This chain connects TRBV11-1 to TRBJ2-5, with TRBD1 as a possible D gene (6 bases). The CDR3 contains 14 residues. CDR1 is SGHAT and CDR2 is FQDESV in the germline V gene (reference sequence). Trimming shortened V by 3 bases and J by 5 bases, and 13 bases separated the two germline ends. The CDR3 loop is CASSFIRGRETQYF. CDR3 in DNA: TGTGCCAGCAGCTTCATCAGGGGCCGGGAGACCCAGTACTTC.

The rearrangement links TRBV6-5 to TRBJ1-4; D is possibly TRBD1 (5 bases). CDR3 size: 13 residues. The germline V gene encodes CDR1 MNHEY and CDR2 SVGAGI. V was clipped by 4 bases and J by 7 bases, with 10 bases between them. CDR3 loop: CASSLGRGEKLFF. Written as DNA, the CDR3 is TGTGCCAGCAGTTTAGGGAGGGGTGAAAAACTGTTTTTT.

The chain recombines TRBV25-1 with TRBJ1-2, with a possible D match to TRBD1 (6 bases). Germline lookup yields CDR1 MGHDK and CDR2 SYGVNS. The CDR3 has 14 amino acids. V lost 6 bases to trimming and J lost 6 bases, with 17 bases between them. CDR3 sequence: CASRPTGGRNGYTF. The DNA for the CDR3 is TGTGCCAGCAGGCCCACGGGGGGCCGAAATGGCTACACCTTC.

CDR3 region: CASSAAAGWNTEAFF. The CDR3 nucleotides are TGTGCCAGCAGCGCAGCGGCGGGGTGGAACACTGAAGCTTTCTTT. The V call is TRBV7-2, the J call TRBJ1-1; D not resolved. The V gene's germline CDR1 is SGHTA and CDR2 FQGNSA. The CDR3 has 15 amino acids. Deletions cut 5 bases from V and 1 base from J, with 14 bases between. Variable domain in full (rest from reference TRBV7-2 and TRBJ1-1): GAGVSQSPSNKVTEKGKDVELRCDPISGHTALYWYRQSLGQGLEFLIYFQGNSAPDKSGLPSDRFSAERTGGSVSTLTIQRTQQEDSAVYLCASSAAAGWNTEAFFGQGTRLTVV.